This T cell receptor beta chain was documented in a study of cytomegalovirus exposure and HLA in healthy donors. Study conclusions and caveats: Sequencing likely caused a cluster of highly shared sequence variants. In a later analysis, specific HLA alleles were associated with 15,000 to 20,000 TCR beta sequences at a 0.05 false discovery rate. Most subjects had HLA-A and HLA-B alleles reportedly predicted accurately by TCR beta sequences. TCR beta V- and J-gene trimming, according to a later analysis, was linked to a missense DCLRE1C variant.

PCR used 60 Vbeta primers and 13 Jbeta primers. This table comes from immunoSEQ multiplex PCR, and its TCRdb copy is limited to in-frame clones, with some not included. This sample yields 100,000 to 150,000 clones, of which 73% are seen a single time; around 2.1% belongs to the top ten. Trimming removed 3 bases from V and 0 bases from J, with 9 bases in between. The CDR3 covers 14 residues. From germline, CDR1 is SNHLY and CDR2 FYNNEI. On this clone itself: Its matching antigen is unknown.

Sequences were obtained from PBMCs. V gene TRBV2 combines with J gene TRBJ2-7, with D hard to call. The sequence was collected from a woman aged 40 to 55 in good health and CMV-seropositive. The CDR3 loop reads CASSELYLSYEQYF. The CDR3, as DNA: TGTGCCAGCAGTGAGCTATACCTCTCCTACGAGCAGTACTTC.